The 31 T cell receptor beta chains below come from one sample, sequenced in a study of shared clonotypes between healthy human individuals. Data came from immunoSEQ multiplex PCR; TCRdb stores just in-frame clones and leaves some out. This table holds 1,500,000 or so clones, just under 99% found once. The source material was naive CD4+ T cells sorted from blood. Specified subset: CD45RA+ positively selected. The receptors come from a man aged 30 to 39 in good health.

In regard to this clone: This specimen includes other DNA sequences encoding the same CDR3. V is TRBV18 and J is TRBJ2-7; 7 nucleotides align to TRBD1. V gave up 2 bases and J gave up 0 bases; unmatched junction bases: 1. Germline lookup yields CDR1 KGHSH and CDR2 LQKENI. CDR3 length equals 14 residues. CDR3 protein: CASSPRGPSYEQYF. In DNA, the CDR3 is TGTGCCAGCTCACCAAGGGGGCCCTCCTACGAGCAGTACTTC.

V gene TRBV7-2 combines with J gene TRBJ2-1, with D possibly being TRBD1 (6 bases). The CDR3 runs to 13 residues. CDR1 and CDR2 (germline): SGHTA, FQGNSA. The V end was cut by 1 base, the J end by 9 bases, with 10 bases between. The CDR3 DNA sequence: TGTGCCAGCAGCTTAGTGGGCAGGGGTGAGCAGTTCTTC. Encoded protein: CASSLVGRGEQFF.

The chain has TRBV27 and TRBJ1-5; D gene ambiguous. Deletions cut 6 bases from V and 6 bases from J, with 12 bases between. The CDR3 covers 13 residues. Germline values: CDR1 MNHEY, CDR2 SMNVEV (reference sequence). The DNA for the CDR3 is TGTGCCAGCAGGGCCCTCGGGAGTCAGCCCCAGCATTTT. Translating gives CASRALGSQPQHF.

This sequence joins TRBV19 and TRBJ2-1; TRBD2 aligns across 8 bases. Per the germline V gene, CDR1 is LNHDA and CDR2 is SQIVND (reference sequence). The CDR3 sequence is 15 residues long. J gave up 3 bases and V 4 bases, and 5 bases lay outside the gene matches. The CDR3 bases are TGTGCCAGTAGTACCCAAGCGGGGGTCTACAATGAGCAGTTCTTC. It translates to CASSTQAGVYNEQFF.

The chain links TRBV28 to TRBJ2-3; maybe TRBD2 (6 bases). V lost 3 bases and J 1 base, leaving 14 bases between the germline ends. Germline V gene sequence: CDR1 MDHEN, CDR2 SYDVKM. The CDR3 sequence is 16 residues long. The CDR3 reads CASSLSGGTGTDTQYF. CDR3 in DNA: TGTGCCAGCAGTTTGTCCGGGGGTACGGGCACAGATACGCAGTATTTT.

This chain uses TRBV19 with TRBJ2-5; possible D gene TRBD1, 6 bases. Germline CDR1 and CDR2: LNHDA and SQIVND (reference sequence). Trimming shortened V by 3 bases and J by 5 bases, and 16 bases separated the two germline ends. The CDR3 consists of 15 residues. Here the CDR3 reads CASSISEGVVETQYF. As DNA, the CDR3 is TGTGCCAGTAGTATTTCTGAGGGGGTGGTGGAGACCCAGTACTTC.

The V and J genes are TRBV18 and TRBJ2-4; D might be TRBD1 (6 bases). Germline lookup yields CDR1 KGHSH and CDR2 LQKENI. V lost 3 bases and J lost 9, with 18 bases in between. This CDR3 has 15 amino acids. The chain's CDR3 is CASSPAQGRGGIQYF. Written as DNA, the CDR3 is TGTGCCAGCTCACCCGCCCAGGGAAGAGGGGGCATTCAGTACTTC. Variable domain in full (rest from reference TRBV18 and TRBJ2-4): NAGVMQNPRHLVRRRGQEARLRCSPMKGHSHVYWYRQLPEEGLKFMVYLQKENIIDESGMPKERFSAEFPKEGPSILRIQQVVRGDSAAYFCASSPAQGRGGIQYFGAGTRLSVL.

Turning to this clone: In the same sample, other DNA sequences code for this CDR3. The CDR3 sequence is CASSPRAYEQYF. CDR3 DNA: TGTGCCAGCTCACCAAGAGCTTACGAGCAGTACTTC. The chain uses TRBV18 and TRBJ2-7; D not certain. V lost 2 bases and J 4 bases, leaving 6 bases between the germline ends. This CDR3 spans 12 amino acids. Looked up from germline, CDR1 is KGHSH and CDR2 is LQKENI.

The chain combines TRBV9 with TRBJ2-1; 7 bases are a match to TRBD1. V shed 7 bases, J shed 0 bases, and the junction held 10 bases outside the gene matches. Germline CDR1 and CDR2: SGDLS and YYNGEE. The CDR3 contains 16 residues. In nucleotides, the CDR3 is TGTGCCAGCGGATTAGGACAGGCGCACTCCTACAATGAGCAGTTCTTC. Translating gives CASGLGQAHSYNEQFF. The full variable domain, with the rest looked up from reference TRBV9 and TRBJ2-1, is DSGVTQTPKHLITATGQRVTLRCSPRSGDLSVYWYQQSLDQGLQFLIQYYNGEERAKGNILERFSAQQFPDLHSELNLSSLELGDSALYFCASGLGQAHSYNEQFFGPGTRLTVL.

The chain employs TRBV25-1 and TRBJ1-3; D is uncertain. This CDR3 has 15 amino acids. Germline lookup yields CDR1 MGHDK and CDR2 SYGVNS. V lost 2 bases, J lost 2 bases, and 10 bases lay in between. The CDR3 sequence: CASSEPGRTGNTIYF. DNA of the CDR3: TGTGCCAGCAGTGAACCAGGCAGGACTGGAAACACCATATATTTT.

The rearrangement uses TRBV28 and TRBJ2-7; TRBD1 matches 7 bases. After removal of 6 bases from V and 3 bases from J, the junction contained 11 bases not matched to a gene. Germline V gene lookup returns CDR1 MDHEN and CDR2 SYDVKM. The CDR3 extends over 15 amino acids. The CDR3 here is CASSSVQGTYYEQYF. CDR3 DNA sequence: TGTGCCAGCAGCTCCGTACAGGGGACCTACTACGAGCAGTACTTC.

The V call is TRBV18, the J call TRBJ1-3; D is unclear. The CDR3 spans 18 residues. V lost 3 bases and J 0 bases, leaving 18 bases between the germline ends. CDR1 is KGHSH, CDR2 LQKENI, per germline. CDR3: CASSPISSQATSGNTIYF. CDR3 coding DNA: TGTGCCAGCTCACCGATTTCATCTCAGGCCACCTCTGGAAACACCATATATTTT.

V gene TRBV9 combines with J gene TRBJ2-1; 8 nucleotides match TRBD1. The trim removed 0 bases at V and 5 bases at J, leaving 4 bases unmatched. The CDR3 contains 15 residues. Germline V CDR1 and CDR2: SGDLS, YYNGEE. The chain's CDR3 is CASSVGQGADNEQFF. The CDR3 nucleotides read TGTGCCAGCAGCGTAGGTCAGGGGGCGGACAATGAGCAGTTCTTC.

V usage is TRBV7-9 and J usage is TRBJ2-1; 11 bases match TRBD2. The length of the CDR3 is 18 residues. The V gene end was trimmed by 5 bases and the J gene end by 7 bases; junction bases not matched to a gene: 16. The germline CDR1 and CDR2 sequences are SEHNR and FQNEAQ (reference sequence). The CDR3 nucleotides read TGTGCCAGCAGCCCAAGACTAGCGGGACCAAACTGGCGAAATGAGCAGTTCTTC. It codes for CASSPRLAGPNWRNEQFF.

The chain combines TRBV29-1 with TRBJ2-7, with 7 nucleotides matching TRBD1. The CDR3 extends over 12 amino acids. Losses at the gene ends were 5 bases for V and 3 bases for J; bases not matched to a gene: 4. Germline CDR1 reads SQVTM; CDR2 reads ANQGSEA. CDR3 amino acids: CSVRDSVYEQYF. The CDR3 nucleotides read TGCAGCGTTAGGGACAGCGTCTACGAGCAGTACTTC.

The chain is built from TRBV19 and TRBJ1-5, with D possibly being TRBD1 (5 bases). V was cut by 3 bases and J by 2 bases, with 14 bases left in between. This CDR3 spans 16 amino acids. Germline CDR1 LNHDA, CDR2 SQIVND (reference sequence). The CDR3, as DNA: TGTGCCAGTAGTATCTACGGGCAGGGCGGCAATCAGCCCCAGCATTTT. The encoded protein is CASSIYGQGGNQPQHF.

The chain combines TRBV5-5 with TRBJ2-1, with D uncertain. This CDR3 comprises 14 residues. Germline V gene lookup returns CDR1 SGHKS and CDR2 YYEKEE (reference sequence). Deletions cut 3 bases from V and 2 bases from J, with 9 bases between. The DNA of the CDR3 is TGTGCCAGCAGCTCTCCAGGAACCTACAATGAGCAGTTCTTC. Residues: CASSSPGTYNEQFF.

The V and J genes are TRBV7-9 and TRBJ2-5; D not certain. The CDR3 runs 14 residues. Trimming removed 5 bases from V and 4 bases from J, with 14 bases in between. The germline CDR1 and CDR2 sequences are SEHNR and FQNEAQ (reference sequence). For the CDR3, the DNA is TGTGCCAGCAGCCTGCGGACCCTAAGAGAGACCCAGTACTTC. Residues: CASSLRTLRETQYF.

The rearrangement joins TRBV29-1 to TRBJ1-5; weak D call: TRBD1 (6 bases). V was cut by 6 bases and J by 2 bases, with 14 bases left in between. The CDR3 consists of 14 residues. Germline CDR1 reads SQVTM; CDR2 reads ANQGSEA. The CDR3 sequence is CSVRDNAGNQPQHF. DNA for the CDR3: TGCAGCGTACGGGACAACGCGGGCAATCAGCCCCAGCATTTT.

The V call is TRBV7-2, the J call TRBJ1-5; D uncertain. Trimming took off 5 bases at V and 3 bases at J, with 8 bases between the two ends. This CDR3 is built from 13 residues. The germline gives CDR1 SGHTA, CDR2 FQGNSA. CDR3 bases: TGTGCCAGCAGCGAATATTACAATCAGCCCCAGCATTTT. Translation gives CASSEYYNQPQHF.

This clone was detected only once. The chain carries TRBV27 and TRBJ2-5; TRBD2 is a possible D gene (5 bases). The ends were cut back, 3 bases at V and 4 bases at J, with 12 bases in the middle. Germline values: CDR1 MNHEY, CDR2 SMNVEV (reference sequence). This CDR3 comprises 14 residues. This CDR3 is CASSFGGTRETQYF. In DNA form, the CDR3 reads TGTGCCAGCAGTTTTGGAGGCACCAGAGAGACCCAGTACTTC.

The chain links TRBV11-2 to TRBJ2-2, with no clear D. Deletions cut 5 bases from V and 1 base from J, with 14 bases between. The length of the CDR3 is 16 residues. CDR1 is SGHAT, CDR2 FQNNGV, per germline. CDR3: CASSLRRRKNTGELFF. The CDR3 DNA reads as TGTGCCAGCAGCCTACGCAGGAGAAAGAACACCGGGGAGCTGTTTTTT.

The genes are TRBV9 and TRBJ2-1; D possibly corresponds to TRBD2 (5 bases). This CDR3 is built from 15 residues. Trimming stripped 0 bases from V and 7 bases from J, with 14 bases between. CDR1 and CDR2 (germline): SGDLS, YYNGEE. DNA of the CDR3: TGTGCCAGCAGCGTAGTGAGCGGCCCCACAAATGAGCAGTTCTTC. Translating gives CASSVVSGPTNEQFF.

The V call is TRBV2, the J call TRBJ2-1; TRBD2 matches 11 bases. Trimming took 6 bases from V and 12 from J; bases not matched to a gene: 7. The CDR3 length is 13 residues. Germline V gene sequence: CDR1 SNHLY, CDR2 FYNNEI. In DNA form, the CDR3 reads TGTGCCAGCAGGCCCACTAGCGGGAGTGGGCAGTTCTTC. This translates into CASRPTSGSGQFF.

The chain employs TRBV19 and TRBJ1-2; the match to TRBD1 covers 12 bases. CDR3 length equals 19 residues. V lost 4 bases and J lost 3; bases outside the gene matches: 15. Looked up from germline, CDR1 is LNHDA and CDR2 is SQIVND (reference sequence). This chain's CDR3 is CASSTHGTGGVRPDYGYTF. In DNA, the CDR3 is TGTGCCAGTAGTACCCACGGGACAGGGGGCGTTCGGCCCGACTATGGCTACACCTTC. The whole variable domain, filled in from reference TRBV19 and TRBJ1-2, reads DGGITQSPKYLFRKEGQNVTLSCEQNLNHDAMYWYRQDPGQGLRLIYYSQIVNDFQKGDIAEGYSVSREKKESFPLTVTSAQKNPTAFYLCASSTHGTGGVRPDYGYTFGSGTRLTVV.

The chain links TRBV29-1 to TRBJ2-1; 10 nucleotides match TRBD2. The CDR3 length is 15 residues. CDR1 and CDR2 (germline): SQVTM, ANQGSEA. Losses at the gene ends were 6 bases for V and 0 bases for J; bases not matched to a gene: 5. The DNA for the CDR3 is TGCAGCGTGGGTTTAGCGGGAGGCTCCTACAATGAGCAGTTCTTC. The encoded protein is CSVGLAGGSYNEQFF.

The J gene is TRBJ2-7, the V gene TRBV7-6; D call uncertain. V was pared by 1 base and J by 7 bases, with 11 bases between. Germline CDR1 SGHVS, CDR2 FNYEAQ. The CDR3 sequence is 13 residues long. The CDR3 loop reads CASSLGALREQYF. The CDR3 DNA reads TGTGCCAGCAGCTTAGGTGCGCTGCGGGAGCAGTACTTC.

A single count supports this clone. For the CDR3, the DNA is TGTGCCAGCAGCGCGGACAGGGTCGGAGAAAAACTGTTTTTT. Its protein product is CASSADRVGEKLFF. The chain uses TRBV5-4 and TRBJ1-4, with 8 bases identical to TRBD1. This CDR3 has 14 amino acids. The V and J ends lost 4 bases and 8 bases, in that order; junction bases with no gene match: 7. Germline CDR1 and CDR2: SGHNT and YYREEE (reference sequence).

This rearrangement joins TRBV2 to TRBJ2-7; D is undetermined. Trimming cost V 5 bases and J 5 bases, with 13 bases left between them. Per the germline V gene, CDR1 is SNHLY and CDR2 is FYNNEI. This CDR3 is built from 13 residues. The CDR3 sequence: CASSPASIHEQYF. The CDR3 DNA reads TGTGCCAGCAGTCCCGCCAGTATCCACGAGCAGTACTTC.

The chain carries TRBV12-5 and TRBJ2-1; the D is unclear. CDR3 length: 15 amino acids. Germline CDR1 LGHNT, CDR2 FRNRAP. V was trimmed by 3 bases and J by 4 bases, leaving 13 bases between them. The CDR3 bases are TGTGCTAGTGGTTTAGGTGACGTCAGTTACAATGAGCAGTTCTTC. It specifies CASGLGDVSYNEQFF.

The V gene is TRBV28, the J gene TRBJ2-7; TRBD2 agrees at 10 bases. This CDR3 comprises 15 residues. V was pared by 5 bases and J by 4 bases, with 8 bases of the junction left unmatched. Germline V gene lookup returns CDR1 MDHEN and CDR2 SYDVKM. The CDR3 loop is CASSPGSSGSYEQYF. The CDR3 DNA reads as TGTGCCAGCAGTCCTGGGTCTAGCGGGAGTTACGAGCAGTACTTC.